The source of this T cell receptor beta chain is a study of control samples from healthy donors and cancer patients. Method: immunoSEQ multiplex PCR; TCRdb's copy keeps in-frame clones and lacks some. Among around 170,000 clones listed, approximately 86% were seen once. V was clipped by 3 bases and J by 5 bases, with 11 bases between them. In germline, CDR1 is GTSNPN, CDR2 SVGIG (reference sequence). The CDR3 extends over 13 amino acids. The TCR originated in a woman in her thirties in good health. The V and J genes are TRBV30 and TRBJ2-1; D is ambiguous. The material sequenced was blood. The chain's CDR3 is CAWSLGVDNEQFF. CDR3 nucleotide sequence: TGTGCCTGGAGCCTAGGAGTTGACAATGAGCAGTTCTTC.